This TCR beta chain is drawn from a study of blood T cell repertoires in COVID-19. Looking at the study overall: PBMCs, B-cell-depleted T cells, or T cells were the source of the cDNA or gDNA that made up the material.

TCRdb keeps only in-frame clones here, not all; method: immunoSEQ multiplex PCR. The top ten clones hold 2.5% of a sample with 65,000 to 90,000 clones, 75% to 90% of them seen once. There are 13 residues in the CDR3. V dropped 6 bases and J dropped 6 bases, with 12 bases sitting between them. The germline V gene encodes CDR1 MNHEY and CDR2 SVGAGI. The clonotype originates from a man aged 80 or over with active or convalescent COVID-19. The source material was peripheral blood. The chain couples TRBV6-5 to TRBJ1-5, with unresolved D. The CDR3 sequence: CASSNRGSQPQHF. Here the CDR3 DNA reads TGTGCCAGCAGCAACCGAGGGAGTCAGCCCCAGCATTTT.